The clone carrying this TCR beta chain was observed many times. Its antigen is still unknown. The entry originates in a study of T cell repertoires in cytomegalovirus infection. Background on the study: Public TCR beta signatures indicated both CMV infection and matching HLA type. General study findings and limits: Predominance within the ex vivo response was attributable to HLA-C-restricted CMV-specific TCR beta clonotypes. Frequencies of public TCR beta families were cumulated, and this identified carriers of CMV plus the relevant HLA.

MiXCR, run by TCRdb on the reads, gives a single entry per CDR3 protein. The sample includes around 450,000 distinct CDR3 sequences, roughly 31% of them seen just once. Germline CDR1 SGHTA, CDR2 FQGNSA. The CDR3 is 15 amino acids. V was pared by 2 bases and J by 4 bases, with 6 bases of the junction left unmatched. Sequenced: PBMCs. This sequence joins TRBV7-2 and TRBJ1-2, with TRBD1 matching 8 bases. This TCR came from a human donor in good health (CMV status not recorded). Some clones in this sample may be carry-over from other donors' samples. In DNA form, the CDR3 reads TGTGCCAGCAGCTTACCCAGGACAGGGAGCTATGGCTACACCTTC. Its protein product is CASSLPRTGSYGYTF. Drawing the rest from reference TRBV7-2 and TRBJ1-2, the complete variable domain is GAGVSQSPSNKVTEKGKDVELRCDPISGHTALYWYRQSLGQGLEFLIYFQGNSAPDKSGLPSDRFSAERTGGSVSTLTIQRTQQEDSAVYLCASSLPRTGSYGYTFGSGTRLTVV.